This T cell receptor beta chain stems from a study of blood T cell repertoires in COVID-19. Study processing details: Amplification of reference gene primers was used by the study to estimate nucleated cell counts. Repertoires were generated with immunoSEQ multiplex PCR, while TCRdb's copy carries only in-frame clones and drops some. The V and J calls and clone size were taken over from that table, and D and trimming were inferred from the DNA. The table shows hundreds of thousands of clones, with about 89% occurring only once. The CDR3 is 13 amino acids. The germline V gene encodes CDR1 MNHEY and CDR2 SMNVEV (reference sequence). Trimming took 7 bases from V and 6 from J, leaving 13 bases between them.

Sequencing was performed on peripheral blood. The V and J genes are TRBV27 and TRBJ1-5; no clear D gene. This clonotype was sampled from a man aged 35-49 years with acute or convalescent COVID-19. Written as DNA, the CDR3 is TGTGCCAGCAAGTCCCAAGTCGGTCAGCCCCAGCATTTT. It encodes CASKSQVGQPQHF.